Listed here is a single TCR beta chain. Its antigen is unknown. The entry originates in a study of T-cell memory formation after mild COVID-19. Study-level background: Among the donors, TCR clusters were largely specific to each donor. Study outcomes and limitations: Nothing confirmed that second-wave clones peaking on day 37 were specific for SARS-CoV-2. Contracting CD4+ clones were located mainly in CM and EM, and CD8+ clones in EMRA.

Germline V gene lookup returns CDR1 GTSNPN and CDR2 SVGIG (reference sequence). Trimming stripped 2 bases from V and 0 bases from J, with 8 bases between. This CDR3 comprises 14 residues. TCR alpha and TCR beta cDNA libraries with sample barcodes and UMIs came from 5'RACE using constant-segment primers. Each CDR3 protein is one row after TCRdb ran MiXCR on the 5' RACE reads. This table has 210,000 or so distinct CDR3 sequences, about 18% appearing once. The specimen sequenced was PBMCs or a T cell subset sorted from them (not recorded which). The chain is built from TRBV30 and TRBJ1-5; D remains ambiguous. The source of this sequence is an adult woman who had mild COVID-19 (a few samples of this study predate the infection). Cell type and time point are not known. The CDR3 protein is CAWSTSSSNQPQHF. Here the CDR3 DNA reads TGTGCCTGGAGTACTAGTAGTAGCAATCAGCCCCAGCATTTT. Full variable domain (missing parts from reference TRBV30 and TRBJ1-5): SQTIHQWPATLVQPVGSPLSLECTVEGTSNPNLYWYRQAAGRGLQLLFYSVGIGQISSEVPQNLSASRPQDRQFILSSKKLLLSDSGFYLCAWSTSSSNQPQHFGDGTRLSIL.